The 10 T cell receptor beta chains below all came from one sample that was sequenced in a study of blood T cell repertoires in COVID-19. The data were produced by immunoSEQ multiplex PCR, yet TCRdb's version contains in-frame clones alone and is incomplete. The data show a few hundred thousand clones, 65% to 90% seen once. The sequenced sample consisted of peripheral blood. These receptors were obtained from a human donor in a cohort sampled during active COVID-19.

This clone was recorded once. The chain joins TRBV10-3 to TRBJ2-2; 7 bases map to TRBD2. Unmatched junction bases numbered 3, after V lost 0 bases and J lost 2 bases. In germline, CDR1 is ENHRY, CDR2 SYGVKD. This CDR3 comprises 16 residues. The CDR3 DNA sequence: TGTGCCATCAGTGAGTCAGCGGGGTTTAACACCGGGGAGCTGTTTTTT. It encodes CAISESAGFNTGELFF.

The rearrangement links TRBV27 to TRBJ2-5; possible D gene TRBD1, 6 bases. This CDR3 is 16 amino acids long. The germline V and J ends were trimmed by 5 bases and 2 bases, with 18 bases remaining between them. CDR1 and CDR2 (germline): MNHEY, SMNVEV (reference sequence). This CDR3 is CASSPGQNPSQETQYF. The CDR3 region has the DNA TGTGCCAGCAGTCCGGGACAAAACCCTTCTCAAGAGACCCAGTACTTC.

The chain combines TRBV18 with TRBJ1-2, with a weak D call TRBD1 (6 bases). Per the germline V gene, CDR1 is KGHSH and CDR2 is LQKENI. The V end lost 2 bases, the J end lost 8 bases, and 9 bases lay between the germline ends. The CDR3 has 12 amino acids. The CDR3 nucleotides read TGTGCCAGCTCACCAGGGGGGGCCGGCTACACCTTC. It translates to CASSPGGAGYTF.

CDR3 loop: CASSTSGGAGELFF. CDR3 bases: TGTGCCAGCAGTACAAGCGGGGGGGCCGGGGAGCTGTTTTTT. This chain connects TRBV6-5 to TRBJ2-2, with TRBD2 identical over 10 bases. The CDR3 is made up of 14 amino acids. The trim removed 5 bases at V and 6 bases at J, leaving 3 bases unmatched. Germline-derived CDR1 and CDR2 are MNHEY and SVGAGI.

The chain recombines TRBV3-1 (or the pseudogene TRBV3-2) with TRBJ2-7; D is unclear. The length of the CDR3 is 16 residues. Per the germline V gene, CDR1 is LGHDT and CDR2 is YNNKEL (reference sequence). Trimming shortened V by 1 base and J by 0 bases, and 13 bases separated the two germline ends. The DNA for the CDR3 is TGTGCCAGCAGCCAAGTTTTCGGTTCCTACTCCTACGAGCAGTACTTC. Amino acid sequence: CASSQVFGSYSYEQYF.

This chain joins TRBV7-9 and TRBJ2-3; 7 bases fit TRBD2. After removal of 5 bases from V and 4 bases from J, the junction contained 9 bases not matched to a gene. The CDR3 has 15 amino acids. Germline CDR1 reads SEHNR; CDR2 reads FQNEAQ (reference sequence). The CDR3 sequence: CASSPGTKVADTQYF. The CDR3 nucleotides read TGTGCCAGCAGCCCCGGGACTAAAGTTGCAGATACGCAGTATTTT.

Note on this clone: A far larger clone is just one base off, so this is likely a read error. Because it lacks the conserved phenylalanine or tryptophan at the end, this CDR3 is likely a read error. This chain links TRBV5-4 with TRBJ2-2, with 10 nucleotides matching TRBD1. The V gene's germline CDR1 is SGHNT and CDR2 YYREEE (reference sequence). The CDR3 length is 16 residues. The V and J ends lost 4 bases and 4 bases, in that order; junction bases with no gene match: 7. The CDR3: CASSPRDRGSTGELFV. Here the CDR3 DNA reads TGTGCCAGCAGCCCCCGGGACAGGGGATCCACCGGGGAGCTGTTTGTT.

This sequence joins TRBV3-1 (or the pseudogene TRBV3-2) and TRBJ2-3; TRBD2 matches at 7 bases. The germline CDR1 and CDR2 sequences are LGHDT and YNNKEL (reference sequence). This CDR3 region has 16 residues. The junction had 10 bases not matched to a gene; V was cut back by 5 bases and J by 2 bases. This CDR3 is CASSGPGTKSTDTQYF. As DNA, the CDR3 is TGTGCCAGCAGCGGTCCCGGGACTAAATCCACAGATACGCAGTATTTT.

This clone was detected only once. The CDR3: CASSKAQGVYTIYF. In nucleotides, the CDR3 is TGTGCCAGCAGCAAAGCACAGGGGGTTTACACCATATATTTT. The chain employs TRBV21-1 and TRBJ1-3; the table's D call, TRBD1, has no DNA check behind it. TRBV21-1 is classified as a pseudogene. The CDR3 is 14 residues long.

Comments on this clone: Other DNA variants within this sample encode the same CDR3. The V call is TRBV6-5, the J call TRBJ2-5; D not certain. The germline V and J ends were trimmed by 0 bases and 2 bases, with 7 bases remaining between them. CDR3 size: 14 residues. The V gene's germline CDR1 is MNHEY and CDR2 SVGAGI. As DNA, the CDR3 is TGTGCCAGCAGTTACTCGACGGGTCAAGAGACCCAGTACTTC. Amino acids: CASSYSTGQETQYF.